The entry below describes one T cell receptor (beta chain). This sample is drawn from a study of early T cells in non-severe SARS-CoV-2 infection. In the study overall: With bulk RNA from unsorted whole blood as input, sequencing yielded unpaired chains.

Individual cDNA molecules were tagged with unique molecular identifiers. From the 5' RACE reads, TCRdb called clonotypes with MiXCR, one entry per CDR3 protein. There are around 100,000 distinct CDR3 sequences in the sample; about 15% occur only once, and around 1.3% lies in the top ten. This CDR3 region has 17 residues. The germline gives CDR1 PRHDT, CDR2 FYEKMQ (reference sequence). The V gene lost 6 bases and the J gene lost 0 bases, with 20 bases spanning the gap. Sequencing used whole blood. The chain recombines TRBV13 with TRBJ1-2; D is possibly TRBD1 (6 bases). The TCR originated in an adult who was a healthcare worker with PCR-confirmed SARS-CoV-2 infection or an uninfected control (not recorded which). This chain's CDR3 is CASSKGGEPIPNYGYTF. The CDR3 DNA reads as TGTGCCAGCAGTAAGGGGGGCGAACCAATTCCTAACTATGGCTACACCTTC.